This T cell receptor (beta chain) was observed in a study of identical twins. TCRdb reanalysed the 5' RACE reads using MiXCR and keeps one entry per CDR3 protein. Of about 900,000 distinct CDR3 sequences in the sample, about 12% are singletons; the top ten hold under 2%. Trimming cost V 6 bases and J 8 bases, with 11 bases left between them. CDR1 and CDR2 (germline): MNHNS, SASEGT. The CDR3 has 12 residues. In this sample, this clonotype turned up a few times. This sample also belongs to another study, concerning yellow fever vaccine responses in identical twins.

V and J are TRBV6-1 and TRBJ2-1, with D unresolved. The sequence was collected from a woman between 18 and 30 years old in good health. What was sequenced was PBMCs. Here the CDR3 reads CASRLGADEQFF. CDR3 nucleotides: TGTGCCAGCAGATTAGGCGCGGATGAGCAGTTCTTC.